These T cell receptor beta chains were read from a single sample in a study of T cell responses to AZD1222 COVID-19 vaccine. Clones were sequenced by immunoSEQ multiplex PCR, and TCRdb holds only the in-frame ones, with some missing. Here the sample spans about 98,000 clones, 84% being singletons. Material: peripheral blood, obtained on day 0 of AZD1222 vaccination. The receptors originated from an adult in good health. CDR3s include the opening cysteine and the closing phenylalanine or tryptophan. Each record gives: D gene, V gene, J gene, clone size, CDR3 DNA, CDR3 protein. A D gene is named only where the DNA matches it firmly. Expanded clones are given a class, and other clones once, few, many or no size at all.

NA	TRBV6-5	TRBJ1-2	NA	TGTGCCAGCAGTTACGGTGGGGACTATGGCTACACCTTC	CASSYGGDYGYTF
TRBD2	TRBV19	TRBJ2-1	NA	TGTGCCAGTAGTCACGGGGGGAGGGGTGAGCAGTTCTTC	CASSHGGRGEQFF
NA	TRBV7-9	TRBJ2-3	few	TGTGCCAGCAGCCTCAGACAGCGCACAGATACGCAGTATTTT	CASSLRQRTDTQYF
NA	TRBV27	TRBJ1-2	NA	TGTGCCAGCAGTCCCAGGACAGCAGTTAACTATGGCTACACCTTC	CASSPRTAVNYGYTF
TRBD2	TRBV24-1	TRBJ2-3	NA	TGTGCCACCAGTGAATTAGCGGGCTCTGATACGCAGTATTTT	CATSELAGSDTQYF
NA	TRBV24-1	TRBJ2-4	few	TGTGCCACCAGTGACGGTGACAGCCAGTACTTC	CATSDGDSQYF
NA	TRBV3-1/TRBV3-2	TRBJ1-3	NA	TGTGCCAGCAGCCCCCGGAGTTCTGGAAACACCATATATTTT	CASSPRSSGNTIYF
NA	TRBV19	TRBJ1-2	NA	TGTGCCAGTCGACTGGCTTATGGCTACACCTTC	CASRLAYGYTF
NA	TRBV7-9	TRBJ1-3	NA	TGTGCCAGCAGCTATACAGGGTCAGGAAACACCATATATTTT	CASSYTGSGNTIYF
TRBD2	TRBV19	TRBJ2-3	NA	TGTGCCTCCCGACTAACTAGCGGCACAGATACGCAGTATTTT	CASRLTSGTDTQYF
NA	TRBV6-2/TRBV6-3	TRBJ1-5	NA	TGTGCCAGCAGTCCCACATATCAACCGTTTCAGCCCCAGCATTTT	CASSPTYQPFQPQHF
NA	TRBV4-3	TRBJ2-7	NA	TGCGCCAGCAGCCAAAGGACAGACACCTACGAGCAGTACTTC	CASSQRTDTYEQYF
NA	TRBV4-3	TRBJ1-6	NA	TGCGCCAGCAGCCAAGCGTTGGTTAATTCACCCCTCCACTTT	CASSQALVNSPLHF
TRBD1	TRBV6-5	TRBJ2-7	NA	TGTGCCAGCAGTTACTCTCGGACAGGGCCCTACGAGCAGTACTTC	CASSYSRTGPYEQYF
NA	TRBV11-2	TRBJ1-2	NA	TGTGCCAGCAGCGTGACCTCGAACTATGGCTACACCTTC	CASSVTSNYGYTF
NA	TRBV6-5	TRBJ1-1	NA	TGTGCCAGCAGTTACTCGATTCGGGTCACTGAAGCTTTCTTT	CASSYSIRVTEAFF
TRBD1	TRBV11-3	TRBJ1-1	NA	TGTGCCAGCAGCTCATCAACAGGGGCTATTGGGAACACTGAAGCTTTCTTT	CASSSSTGAIGNTEAFF
TRBD2	TRBV27	TRBJ2-1	NA	TGTGCCAGCAGTTCCCTCGGACTAGCGGGAATACTCAAAACAAATGAGCAGTTCTTC	CASSSLGLAGILKTNEQFF
NA	TRBV11-2	TRBJ1-2	few	TGTGCCAGCAGCTTCCCGGGGAACTATGGCTACACCTTC	CASSFPGNYGYTF
TRBD1	TRBV7-9	TRBJ1-5	NA	TGTGCCAGCAGCCGGGACAGGGGAAGCAATCAGCCCCAGCATTTT	CASSRDRGSNQPQHF
NA	TRBV3-1/TRBV3-2	TRBJ2-6	NA	TGTGCCAGCAGCCAAGTCTGGGCGGGGTTCCTTGGGGCCAACGTCCTGACTTTC	CASSQVWAGFLGANVLTF
NA	TRBV18	TRBJ1-5	NA	TGTGCCAGCTCACCGGGGACAATTCAGCCCCAGCATTTT	CASSPGTIQPQHF
TRBD2	TRBV7-8	TRBJ2-5	NA	TGTGCCAGCAGCCGTAGCGGGGGGAACAGAGAGACCCAGTACTTC	CASSRSGGNRETQYF
NA	TRBV2	TRBJ1-1	NA	TGTGCCAGCAGTGACGAAGGGAACACTGAAGCTTTCTTT	CASSDEGNTEAFF
NA	TRBV3-1/TRBV3-2	TRBJ1-6	NA	TGTGCCAGCAGCCCGGACGAGAATTCACCCCTCCACTTT	CASSPDENSPLHF
TRBD1	TRBV11-3	TRBJ2-7	once	TGTGCCAGCAGCTTACGACAGGGCCCAAAGTACGAGCAGTACTTC	CASSLRQGPKYEQYF
TRBD2	TRBV14	TRBJ2-2	medium-sized	TGTGCCAGCAGCACATACACTAGCGGGGAGGTCGGGGAGCTGTTTTTT	CASSTYTSGEVGELFF
NA	TRBV6-2/TRBV6-3	TRBJ2-2	NA	TGTGCCAGCAGCGACCATCGCCGACGGAGCCGGGAGCTGTTTTTT	CASSDHRRRSRELFF
NA	TRBV28	TRBJ2-7	NA	TGTGCCAGCACCCGGGAGTACGAGCAGTACTTC	CASTREYEQYF
TRBD1	TRBV28	TRBJ1-2	few	TGTGCCAGCAGATCAGGGGGCGCTTATGGCTACACCTTC	CASRSGGAYGYTF
NA	TRBV30	TRBJ1-5	NA	TGTGCCTGGAGTGTACTACCTAATCAGCCCCAGCATTTT	CAWSVLPNQPQHF
TRBD1	TRBV6-5	TRBJ1-4	NA	TGTGCCAGCAGTTCTGGGACAGCAACTAATGAAAAACTGTTTTTT	CASSSGTATNEKLFF
NA	TRBV2	TRBJ1-5	NA	TGTGCCAGCAGTGAGGGGGCGAGCGGCAATCAGCCCCAGCATTTT	CASSEGASGNQPQHF
NA	TRBV6-2/TRBV6-3	TRBJ2-7	NA	TGTGCCAGCAGCCAGAGTAGGTACGAGCAGTACTTC	CASSQSRYEQYF
NA	TRBV27	TRBJ2-1	NA	TGTGCCAGCAGTAGGGGACTGCCCGCCAATGAGCAGTTCTTC	CASSRGLPANEQFF
TRBD1	TRBV6-5	TRBJ1-1	NA	TGTGCCAGCAGGGAGGGACAGGGAGAGTCCGCTGAAGCTTTCTTT	CASREGQGESAEAFF
NA	TRBV14	TRBJ1-1	NA	TGTGCCAGCAGCCACCAGATTAAGAACACTGAAGCTTTCTTT	CASSHQIKNTEAFF
NA	TRBV28	TRBJ1-2	NA	TGTGCCAGCAGGGGCAACAGCAACTATGGCTACACCTTC	CASRGNSNYGYTF
NA	TRBV18	TRBJ1-2	NA	TGTGCCAGCTCACCTGGGTCCGACGGCTATGGCTACACCTTC	CASSPGSDGYGYTF
NA	TRBV19	TRBJ2-1	NA	TGTGCCAGTAGTATAGAGCGGTGGCAGTTCTTC	CASSIERWQFF
NA	TRBV23-1	TRBJ2-7	NA	TGCGCCAGCAGTCAATTTAGAACTGTTTACCCCAAAACCTACGAGCAGTACTTC	CASSQFRTVYPKTYEQYF
NA	TRBV2	TRBJ1-3	NA	TGTGCCAGCAGTGGGGGCTTGAGAGGAAACACCATATATTTT	CASSGGLRGNTIYF
NA	TRBV5-4	TRBJ1-6	once	TGTGCCAGCAGCCCGCCCTTGGGGGACCTTTCACCCCTCCACTTT	CASSPPLGDLSPLHF
TRBD1	TRBV5-4	TRBJ2-2	NA	TGTGCCAGCAGCCCCAGGGGGCCAAACACCGGGGAGCTGTTTTTT	CASSPRGPNTGELFF
NA	TRBV6-5	TRBJ1-1	NA	TGTGCCAGTTATTCCGCCAGGGAGCTGAACACTGAAGCTTTCTTT	CASYSARELNTEAFF
TRBD2	TRBV19	TRBJ2-5	NA	TGTGCCAGTAGCCTAGGGGGGATAGCGGGAGGAGAGACCCAGTACTTC	CASSLGGIAGGETQYF
NA	TRBV19	TRBJ1-5	NA	TGTGCCAGTAGTATAATGCTGGGGAGTCAGCCCCAGCATTTT	CASSIMLGSQPQHF
NA	TRBV3-1/TRBV3-2	TRBJ1-6	NA	TGTGCCAGCAGCCAAGGACCCGAGGGGAGATTAACCCACTTT	CASSQGPEGRLTHF
NA	TRBV27	TRBJ1-1	NA	TGTGCCAGCAGTTTTGAGGGGCGGAACACTGAAGCTTTCTTT	CASSFEGRNTEAFF